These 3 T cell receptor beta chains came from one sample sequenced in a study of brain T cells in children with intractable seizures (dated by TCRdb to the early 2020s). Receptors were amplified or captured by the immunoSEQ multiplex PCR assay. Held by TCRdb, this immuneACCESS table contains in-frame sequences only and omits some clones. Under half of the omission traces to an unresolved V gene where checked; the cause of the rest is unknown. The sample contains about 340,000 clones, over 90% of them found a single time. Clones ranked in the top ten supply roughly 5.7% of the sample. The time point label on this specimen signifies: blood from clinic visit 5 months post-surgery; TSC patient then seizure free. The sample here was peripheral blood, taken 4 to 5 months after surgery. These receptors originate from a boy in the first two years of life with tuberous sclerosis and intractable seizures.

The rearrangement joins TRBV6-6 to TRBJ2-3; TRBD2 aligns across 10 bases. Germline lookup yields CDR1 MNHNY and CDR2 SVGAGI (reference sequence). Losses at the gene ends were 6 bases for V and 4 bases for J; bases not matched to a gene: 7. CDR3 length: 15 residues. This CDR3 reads CASRLAGVFADTQYF. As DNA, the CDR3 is TGTGCCAGCAGGCTAGCGGGAGTCTTCGCAGATACGCAGTATTTT.

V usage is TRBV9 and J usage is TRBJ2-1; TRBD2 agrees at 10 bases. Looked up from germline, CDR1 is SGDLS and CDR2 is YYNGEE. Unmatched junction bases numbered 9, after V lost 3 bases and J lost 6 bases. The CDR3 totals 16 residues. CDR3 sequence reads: CASSEGLAGVSNEQFF. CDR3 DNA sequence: TGTGCCAGCAGCGAGGGGCTAGCGGGAGTCAGCAATGAGCAGTTCTTC.

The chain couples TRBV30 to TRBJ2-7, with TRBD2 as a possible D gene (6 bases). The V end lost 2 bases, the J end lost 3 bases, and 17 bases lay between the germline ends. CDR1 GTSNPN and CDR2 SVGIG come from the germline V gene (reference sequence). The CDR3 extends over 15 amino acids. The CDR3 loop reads CAWSTRLGLRYEQYF. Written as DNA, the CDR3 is TGTGCCTGGAGTACGAGACTAGGACTTCGCTACGAGCAGTACTTC.